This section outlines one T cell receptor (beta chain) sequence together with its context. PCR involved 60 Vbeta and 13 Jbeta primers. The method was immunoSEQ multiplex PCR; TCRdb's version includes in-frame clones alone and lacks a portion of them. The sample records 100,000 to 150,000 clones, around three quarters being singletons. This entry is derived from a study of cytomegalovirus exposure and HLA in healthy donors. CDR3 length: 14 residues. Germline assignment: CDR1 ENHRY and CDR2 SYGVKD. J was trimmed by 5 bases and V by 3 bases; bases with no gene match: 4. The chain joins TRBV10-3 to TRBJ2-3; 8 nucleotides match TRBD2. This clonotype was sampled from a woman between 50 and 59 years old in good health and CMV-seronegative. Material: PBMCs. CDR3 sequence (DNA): TGTGCCATCAGTGAAGGGCTAGCGGGAGATACGCAGTATTTT. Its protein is CAISEGLAGDTQYF.